The sample holds one count of the clone carrying this T cell receptor beta chain. Its antigen is unidentified. This specimen belongs to a study of cytomegalovirus exposure and HLA in healthy donors. General study results and limits: A missense DCLRE1C variant was associated with V- and J-gene trimming of TCR beta chains in a later analysis, and an independent cohort replicated the association. Accurate prediction of HLA-A and HLA-B alleles (for most subjects) was reportedly achieved from TCR beta sequences. As was reported, the classifier diagnosed cytomegalovirus status with high specificity and sensitivity. What a later analysis reportedly showed was that an Asian-associated ancestry cluster had fewer N-insertions than the roughly 670-donor mean.

The PCR ran on 60 Vbeta and 13 Jbeta primers. The protocol was immunoSEQ multiplex PCR, while the TCRdb copy is restricted to in-frame clones and leaves out a portion. The sample yields around 130,000 clones, over 60% seen once. Germline loops: CDR1 GTSNPN, CDR2 SVGIG (reference sequence). The CDR3 extends over 13 amino acids. This clonotype was sampled from a woman aged 55-75 years in good health and CMV-seronegative. The chain recombines TRBV30 with TRBJ1-1; a weak D match, TRBD1 (5 bases). The sample was PBMCs. The CDR3 region has the DNA TGTGCGAAAAGACAGTATACCAACACTGAAGCTTTCTTT. It is translated as CAKRQYTNTEAFF.